These T cell receptor beta chains were read from a single sample in a study of Ad26.COV2.S vaccination and SARS-CoV-2 variants. Profiling relied on immunoSEQ multiplex PCR, and the TCRdb table lists in-frame clones only, not all of them. The sample gives around 250,000 clones, roughly 85% of which show up once; less than 3% is in the top ten. The sequencing used peripheral blood, collected in a trial of Ad26.COV2.S vaccine versus placebo. Receptors originate from a person aged 18-60 years who received the Ad26.COV2.S COVID-19 vaccine or a placebo. CDR3s include the opening cysteine and the closing phenylalanine or tryptophan. The D gene is left open where the match is weak. Clone size appears in some rows only: once, few, many, or a class for an expanded clone.

d_call	v_call	j_call	clone_size	cdr3_aa
-	TRBV19	TRBJ2-2	-	CASSMRLHTGELFF
TRBD2	TRBV7-2	TRBJ2-3	-	CASSLGLLAGSTDTQYF
TRBD2	TRBV4-1	TRBJ2-3	-	CASSKSTSGVGTDTQYF
-	TRBV5-4	TRBJ1-5	-	CASSFDPDSNQPQHF
-	TRBV18	TRBJ1-4	once	CASSPRSGGGEKLFF
-	TRBV5-1	TRBJ2-2	-	CASSFLAPTGELFF
TRBD1	TRBV4-2	TRBJ2-5	-	CASSRDGGTGVETQYF
-	TRBV12-3/TRBV12-4	TRBJ1-2	-	CASTSGGYGYTF
-	TRBV6-5	TRBJ1-2	-	CASSQAGFGYTF
-	TRBV3-1/TRBV3-2	TRBJ1-1	-	CASSDGRNTEAFF
TRBD2	TRBV19	TRBJ2-1	-	CASSIDWGGSYNEQFF
TRBD2	TRBV19	TRBJ2-1	-	CASMRRGSEWNEQFF
-	TRBV5-1	TRBJ2-7	-	CASSLDAGSYEQYF
-	TRBV4-1	TRBJ1-3	-	CASSQEWVPGNTIYF
-	TRBV4-3	TRBJ2-3	-	CASSHPDTYTQYF
-	TRBV18	TRBJ1-2	few	CASSDSYGYTF
TRBD2	TRBV4-1	TRBJ2-1	-	CASSQRGLATNEQFF
-	TRBV15	TRBJ2-7	-	CATSREWGVSYEQYF
-	TRBV10-3	TRBJ1-4	-	CAISVDSWEKLFF
-	TRBV6-5	TRBJ2-3	-	CASSLDARAQYF
-	TRBV2	TRBJ2-2	-	CASSQNTGELFF
TRBD2	TRBV5-4	TRBJ2-1	once	CASSLGLAGDNEQFF
TRBD1	TRBV14	TRBJ1-2	-	CASSSSLGQGKSDYGYTF
TRBD2	TRBV19	TRBJ2-7	-	CATERGDSYEQYF
TRBD2	TRBV27	TRBJ2-4	-	CASSKVAGGPSIAKNIQYF
TRBD1	TRBV7-2	TRBJ1-2	-	CASSLALGQGEDGYTF
TRBD2	TRBV27	TRBJ2-1	-	CASRRGSGSYNEQFF
-	TRBV5-1	TRBJ1-2	-	CASSLGQLQHNYGYTF
-	TRBV7-9	TRBJ1-5	few	CASSFKGSSQPQHF
TRBD1	TRBV18	TRBJ2-7	-	CASSPDRGRFYEQYF
-	TRBV6-5	TRBJ1-5	-	CASSPIGNQPQHF
TRBD1	TRBV3-1/TRBV3-2	TRBJ2-3	-	CASSPGQGSSDTQYF
-	TRBV29-1	TRBJ1-2	-	CSVEGGKTGYTF
TRBD1	TRBV5-1	TRBJ1-1	-	CASSYRGTGNTEAFF
-	TRBV29-1	TRBJ1-4	-	CSAIGATNEKLFF
-	TRBV11-2	TRBJ2-2	once	CASSLGRKGRSTGELFF
TRBD2	TRBV7-9	TRBJ2-1	-	CASSPLAGSSYNEQFF
-	TRBV3-1/TRBV3-2	TRBJ1-1	-	CASSQEIEGGLYMNTEAFF
-	TRBV4-2	TRBJ2-5	-	CASSQISRGTETQYF
TRBD1	TRBV25-1	TRBJ1-6	-	CASRVRGTYNSPLHF
-	TRBV30	TRBJ2-6	-	CAWSVREGISGANVLTF
-	TRBV3-1/TRBV3-2	TRBJ2-5	-	CASSTRQGLLPLQETQYF
-	TRBV7-3	TRBJ2-5	-	CASSLEIQETQYF
-	TRBV6-5	TRBJ2-3	-	CASRRDPQQYTQYF
-	TRBV5-1	TRBJ1-1	-	CASRPQSEGNTEAFF
-	TRBV2	TRBJ2-1	-	CASSVSGPYNEQFF
-	TRBV6-6	TRBJ1-1	few	CASSYSAGMNTEAFF
-	TRBV6-6	TRBJ1-1	-	CASSSVVTEAFF
TRBD2	TRBV5-1	TRBJ2-5	-	CASMAGGSQETQYF
-	TRBV19	TRBJ1-4	-	CASSIGESREKLFF
-	TRBV6-1	TRBJ2-3	-	CASSERFLGSSTDTQYF
TRBD1	TRBV9	TRBJ1-1	-	CASSARDRGAEAFF
TRBD1	TRBV30	TRBJ1-2	-	CAWSARDRVFYGYTF
TRBD1	TRBV6-5	TRBJ2-1	-	CASSYFGTGGFNEQFF
TRBD1	TRBV11-3	TRBJ2-3	once	CASSPGTGKTDTQYF
TRBD1	TRBV5-6	TRBJ2-5	-	CASSSRYRGFQETQYF
-	TRBV3-1/TRBV3-2	TRBJ1-2	-	CASSQGPGPYGYTF